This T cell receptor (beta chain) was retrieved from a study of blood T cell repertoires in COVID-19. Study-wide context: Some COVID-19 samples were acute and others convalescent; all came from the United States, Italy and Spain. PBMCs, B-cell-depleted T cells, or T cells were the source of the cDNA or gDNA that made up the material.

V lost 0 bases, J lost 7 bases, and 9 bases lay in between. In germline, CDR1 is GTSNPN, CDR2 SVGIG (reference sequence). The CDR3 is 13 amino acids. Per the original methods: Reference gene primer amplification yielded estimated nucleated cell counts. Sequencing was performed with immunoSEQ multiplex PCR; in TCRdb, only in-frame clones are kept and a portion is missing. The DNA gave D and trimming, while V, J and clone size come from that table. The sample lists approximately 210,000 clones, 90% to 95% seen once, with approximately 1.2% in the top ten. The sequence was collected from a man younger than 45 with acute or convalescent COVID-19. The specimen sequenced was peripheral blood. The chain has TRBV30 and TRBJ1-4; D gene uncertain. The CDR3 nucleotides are TGTGCCTGGAGTGTACGCGCGGGTGAAAAACTGTTTTTT. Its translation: CAWSVRAGEKLFF.